One and the same sample provided the 3 T cell receptor beta chains below, sequenced in a study of blood T cells in healthy people across ages. Primers used in a second PCR of roughly 7 to 12 cycles were a sample-barcoded 5' primer and a J-beta primer mix. TCRdb recomputed calls from the 5' RACE reads with MiXCR, one row per CDR3 protein. This table has about 830,000 distinct CDR3 sequences, 62% appearing once. Material: blood. Receptors were obtained from a man aged 25-45 years in good health.

This clonotype was seen only once. J is TRBJ2-7 and V is TRBV20-1, with 9 nucleotides matching TRBD1. Per germline, CDR1 DFQATT and CDR2 SNEGSKA (reference sequence). J gave up 5 bases and V 2 bases, and 7 bases lay outside the gene matches. This CDR3 has 14 residues. CDR3 in DNA: TGCAGTGCTAGATCCCACAGGGGGCGCGACGAGCAGTACTTC. Protein product: CSARSHRGRDEQYF.

This clonotype occurred a few times. The rearrangement uses TRBV30 and TRBJ2-3, with no clear D. In germline, CDR1 is GTSNPN, CDR2 SVGIG (reference sequence). CDR3 length equals 12 residues. V was clipped by 0 bases and J by 4 bases, with 5 bases between them. The CDR3 sequence is CAWSVGPDTQYF. The CDR3 DNA follows: TGTGCCTGGAGTGTCGGACCAGATACGCAGTATTTT. The full variable domain, its missing parts supplied by reference TRBV30 and TRBJ2-3, is SQTIHQWPATLVQPVGSPLSLECTVEGTSNPNLYWYRQAAGRGLQLLFYSVGIGQISSEVPQNLSASRPQDRQFILSSKKLLLSDSGFYLCAWSVGPDTQYFGPGTRLTVL.

The chain joins TRBV20-1 to TRBJ1-4; TRBD1 aligns across 8 bases. V shed 6 bases, J shed 12 bases, and the junction held 21 bases outside the gene matches. CDR3 length equals 16 residues. Germline CDR1 reads DFQATT; CDR2 reads SNEGSKA (reference sequence). CDR3 residues: CSAPGQGSGLVKELFF. The CDR3 coding sequence is TGCAGTGCACCAGGACAGGGAAGCGGTCTGGTCAAGGAACTGTTTTTT.